This T cell receptor beta chain was retrieved from a study of blood T cell repertoires in COVID-19. Study context: PBMCs, B-cell-depleted T cells, or T cells were the source of the cDNA or gDNA that made up the material.

Trimming cost V 5 bases and J 4 bases; bases outside gene matches: 7. This CDR3 contains 14 residues. CDR1 is ENHRY and CDR2 is SYGVKD in the germline V gene. Clones were sequenced by immunoSEQ multiplex PCR, and TCRdb holds only the in-frame ones, with some missing. The sample has 200,000 or so clones, about 85% seen once. V is TRBV10-3 and J is TRBJ1-2; 7 nucleotides agree with TRBD1. The receptor was derived from a person between 65 and 80 years old with COVID-19, enrolled during active disease. The sample was peripheral blood. This CDR3 is CAISRDRDGYGYTF. The CDR3 DNA sequence: TGTGCCATCAGTCGCGACAGGGATGGCTATGGCTACACCTTC.